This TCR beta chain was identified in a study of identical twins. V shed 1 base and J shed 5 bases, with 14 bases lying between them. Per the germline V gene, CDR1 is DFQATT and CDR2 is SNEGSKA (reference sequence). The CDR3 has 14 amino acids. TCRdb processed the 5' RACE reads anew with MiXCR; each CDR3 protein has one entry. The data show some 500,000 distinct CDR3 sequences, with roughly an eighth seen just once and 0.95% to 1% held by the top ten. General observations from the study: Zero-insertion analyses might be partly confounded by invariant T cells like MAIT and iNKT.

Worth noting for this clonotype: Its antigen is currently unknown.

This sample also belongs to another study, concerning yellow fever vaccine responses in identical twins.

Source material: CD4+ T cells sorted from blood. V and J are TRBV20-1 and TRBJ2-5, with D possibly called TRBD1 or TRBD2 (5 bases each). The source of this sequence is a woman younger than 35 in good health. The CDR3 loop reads CSARVAGWGETQYF. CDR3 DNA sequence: TGCAGTGCTAGAGTTGCAGGGTGGGGGGAGACCCAGTACTTC.